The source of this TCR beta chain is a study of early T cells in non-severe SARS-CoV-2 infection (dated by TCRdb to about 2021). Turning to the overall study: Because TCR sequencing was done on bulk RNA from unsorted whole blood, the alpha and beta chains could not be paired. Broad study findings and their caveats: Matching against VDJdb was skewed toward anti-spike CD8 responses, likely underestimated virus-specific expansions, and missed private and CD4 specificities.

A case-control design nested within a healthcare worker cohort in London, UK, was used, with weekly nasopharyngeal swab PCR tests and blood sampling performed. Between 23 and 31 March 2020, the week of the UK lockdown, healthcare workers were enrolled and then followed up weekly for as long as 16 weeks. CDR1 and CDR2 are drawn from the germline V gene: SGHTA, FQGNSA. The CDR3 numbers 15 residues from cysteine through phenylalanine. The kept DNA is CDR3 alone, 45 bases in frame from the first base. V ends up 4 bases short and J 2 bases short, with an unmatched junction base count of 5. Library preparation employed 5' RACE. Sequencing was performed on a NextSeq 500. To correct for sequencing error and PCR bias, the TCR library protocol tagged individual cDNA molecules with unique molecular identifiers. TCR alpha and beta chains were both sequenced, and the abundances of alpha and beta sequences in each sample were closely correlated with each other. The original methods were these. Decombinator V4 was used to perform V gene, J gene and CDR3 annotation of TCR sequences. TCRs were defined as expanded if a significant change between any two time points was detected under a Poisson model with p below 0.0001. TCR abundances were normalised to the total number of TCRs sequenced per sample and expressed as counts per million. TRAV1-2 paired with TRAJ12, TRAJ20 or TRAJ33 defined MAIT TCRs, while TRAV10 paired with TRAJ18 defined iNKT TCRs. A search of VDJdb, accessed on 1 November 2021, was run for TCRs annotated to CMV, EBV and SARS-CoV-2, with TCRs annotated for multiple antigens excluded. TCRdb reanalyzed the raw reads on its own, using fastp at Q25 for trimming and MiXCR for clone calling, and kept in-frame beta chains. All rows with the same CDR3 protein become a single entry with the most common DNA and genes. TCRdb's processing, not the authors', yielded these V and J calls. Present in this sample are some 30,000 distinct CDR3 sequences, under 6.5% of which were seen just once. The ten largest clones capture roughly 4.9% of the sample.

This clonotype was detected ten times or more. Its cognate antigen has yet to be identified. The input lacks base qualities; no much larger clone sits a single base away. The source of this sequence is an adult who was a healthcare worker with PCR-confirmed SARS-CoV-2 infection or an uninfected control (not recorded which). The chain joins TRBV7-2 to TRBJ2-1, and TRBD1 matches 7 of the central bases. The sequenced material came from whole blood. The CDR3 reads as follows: CASSSRQGTYNEQFF. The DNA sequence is TGTGCCAGCAGCTCTCGACAGGGAACCTACAATGAGCAGTTCTTC.